Following are 18 T cell receptor beta chains from one sample sequenced in a study of T cell changes during pregnancy in multiple sclerosis. TCRdb's table, derived via immunoSEQ multiplex PCR, lists solely in-frame clones and lacks some. The sample holds around 69,000 clones; over 80% are singletons and the top ten take 2%. The sample was peripheral blood, taken in the third trimester of pregnancy. The receptors stem from a female donor in good health, enrolled as a control in a pregnancy study.

V gene TRBV7-8 combines with J gene TRBJ1-2; 7 bases line up with TRBD1. Germline V gene data show CDR1 as SGHVS and CDR2 as FQNEAQ. There are 15 residues in the CDR3. The V gene end was trimmed by 2 bases and the J gene end by 5 bases; junction bases not matched to a gene: 8. Here the CDR3 reads CASSLSAGTVYGYTF. In nucleotides, the CDR3 is TGTGCCAGCAGCTTATCCGCCGGGACAGTGTATGGCTACACCTTC.

V gene TRBV28 combines with J gene TRBJ2-1; 8 bases map to TRBD1. V lost 8 bases, J lost 4 bases, and 7 bases stayed unmatched. CDR1 and CDR2 from the germline V gene are MDHEN and SYDVKM. This CDR3 contains 14 residues. CDR3 amino acids: CASGGQAGYNEQFF. The CDR3 DNA is TGTGCCAGCGGGGGACAGGCGGGTTACAATGAGCAGTTCTTC.

The chain uses TRBV6-5 and TRBJ1-6; 7 bases map to TRBD1. V shed 1 base and J 7 bases; nucleotides not matched to a gene: 7. CDR1 is MNHEY, CDR2 SVGAGI, per germline. The CDR3 sequence is 16 residues long. The CDR3 DNA follows: TGTGCCAGCAGTTACTACTGGGGACAGAAAAATTCACCCCTCCACTTT. Amino acid sequence: CASSYYWGQKNSPLHF.

The chain recombines TRBV18 with TRBJ1-1; D unresolved. CDR1 is KGHSH, CDR2 LQKENI, per germline. This CDR3 contains 14 residues. The V and J ends lost 2 bases and 4 bases respectively, with 11 bases between them. The CDR3 DNA reads TGTGCCAGCTCACCAGGACGAGGGAGCACTGAAGCTTTCTTT. Protein product: CASSPGRGSTEAFF.

The chain joins TRBV6-5 to TRBJ1-5; D remains ambiguous. The germline V and J ends were trimmed by 6 bases and 2 bases, with 14 bases remaining between them. CDR1 is MNHEY and CDR2 is SVGAGI in the germline V gene. The CDR3 covers 15 residues. In DNA, the CDR3 is TGTGCCAGCAGCCAATTCGGGATGGGCAATCAGCCCCAGCATTTT. Protein product: CASSQFGMGNQPQHF.

The genes are TRBV14 and TRBJ2-5; 9 nucleotides agree with TRBD2. V dropped 3 bases and J dropped 7; count of bases not matched to a gene: 9. The CDR3 totals 15 residues. Germline lookup yields CDR1 SGHDN and CDR2 FVKESK. The CDR3 sequence: CASSQGSGGRLTQYF. The CDR3, as DNA: TGTGCCAGCAGCCAGGGAAGCGGGGGGAGATTGACCCAGTACTTC. Full variable domain (missing parts from reference TRBV14 and TRBJ2-5): EAGVTQFPSHSVIEKGQTVTLRCDPISGHDNLYWYRRVMGKEIKFLLHFVKESKQDESGMPNNRFLAERTGGTYSTLKVQPAELEDSGVYFCASSQGSGGRLTQYFGPGTRLLVL.

J is TRBJ2-2 and V is TRBV7-9, with 9 bases fitting TRBD2. The germline V gene encodes CDR1 SEHNR and CDR2 FQNEAQ (reference sequence). J gave up 6 bases and V 2 bases, and 4 bases lay outside the gene matches. The CDR3 is 15 amino acids. CDR3 amino acids: CASSLLAGGPGELFF. The CDR3 region has the DNA TGTGCCAGCAGCTTACTCGCGGGAGGGCCCGGGGAGCTGTTTTTT.

The sample holds one count of this clone. The chain couples TRBV7-9 to TRBJ2-1; 12 nucleotides match TRBD2. CDR1 SEHNR and CDR2 FQNEAQ come from the germline V gene (reference sequence). After removal of 0 bases from V and 7 bases from J, the junction contained 7 bases not matched to a gene. The CDR3 length is 17 residues. The CDR3 DNA is TGTGCCAGCAGCTTAGCCCTAGCGGGAGGGCCGGGTAATGAGCAGTTCTTC. This gives the protein CASSLALAGGPGNEQFF. Based on the CDR3 plus reference TRBV7-9 and TRBJ2-1, the full variable domain is DTGVSQNPRHKITKRGQNVTFRCDPISEHNRLYWYRQTLGQGPEFLTYFQNEAQLEKSRLLSDRFSAERPKGSFSTLEIQRTEQGDSAMYLCASSLALAGGPGNEQFFGPGTRLTVL.

V is TRBV6-6 and J is TRBJ2-7; D may be TRBD1 (6 bases). The CDR3 totals 12 residues. Germline-derived CDR1 and CDR2 are MNHNY and SVGAGI (reference sequence). V was trimmed by 6 bases and J by 4 bases, leaving 10 bases between them. The DNA for the CDR3 is TGTGCCAGCAGACAGGGTGCATACGAGCAGTACTTC. It specifies CASRQGAYEQYF.

The chain couples TRBV6-5 to TRBJ1-1; D is unclear. Germline-derived CDR1 and CDR2 are MNHEY and SVGAGI. V shed 0 bases and J shed 4 bases, with 6 bases lying between them. The CDR3 extends over 13 amino acids. The CDR3, as DNA: TGTGCCAGCAGTTACTCGGCGGGCACTGAAGCTTTCTTT. Translated, it gives CASSYSAGTEAFF.

This sequence joins TRBV5-6 and TRBJ2-5, with no clear D. The CDR3 extends over 12 amino acids. Trimming pared 4 bases from V and 5 bases from J, leaving 9 bases between. Per the germline V gene, CDR1 is SGHDT and CDR2 is YYEEEE. CDR3 DNA: TGTGCCAGCAGCCACGTCGAGGAGACCCAGTACTTC. Amino acid sequence: CASSHVEETQYF.

The J gene is TRBJ1-4, the V gene TRBV9; D perhaps matches TRBD1 (5 bases). This CDR3 comprises 14 residues. The germline CDR1 and CDR2 sequences are SGDLS and YYNGEE. Trimming stripped 4 bases from V and 3 bases from J, with 10 bases between. The CDR3 region has the DNA TGTGCCAGCAGCCTGGGGGGATCTAATGAAAAACTGTTTTTT. It specifies CASSLGGSNEKLFF.

V gene TRBV10-1 combines with J gene TRBJ2-6; possibly TRBD1 for D (6 bases). Trimming left V 10 bases short and J 0 bases short, with 19 bases between. CDR1 and CDR2 (germline): WNHNN, SYGVQD (reference sequence). This CDR3 region has 17 residues. The CDR3 bases are TGCGCCATCCAAGGGGACATTTTCAGCTCTGGGGCCAACGTCCTGACTTTC. This encodes CAIQGDIFSSGANVLTF.

The chain carries TRBV18 and TRBJ2-5, with 11 bases matching TRBD2. Per the germline V gene, CDR1 is KGHSH and CDR2 is LQKENI. The CDR3 sequence is 17 residues long. Trimming took 4 bases from V and 0 from J; bases not matched to a gene: 7. CDR3 coding DNA: TGTGCCAGCTCACTGGGACTAGCGGCTCTATACCAAGAGACCCAGTACTTC. Protein sequence: CASSLGLAALYQETQYF.

This clone is termed medium-sized. The chain couples TRBV9 to TRBJ1-1; D may be TRBD1 (5 bases). V was shortened by 3 bases and J by 6 bases, with 18 bases between the two germline ends. This CDR3 is built from 15 residues. CDR1 is SGDLS, CDR2 YYNGEE, per germline. CDR3 DNA: TGTGCCAGCAGCGAGACCGGGGGGTTATTGGCTGAAGCTTTCTTT. It yields the protein CASSETGGLLAEAFF.

The rearrangement joins TRBV13 to TRBJ1-4; D is unclear. The V gene lost 4 bases and the J gene lost 1 base, with 16 bases spanning the gap. CDR3 length: 17 amino acids. CDR1 PRHDT and CDR2 FYEKMQ come from the germline V gene (reference sequence). The CDR3 reads CASSSGWPGETNEKLFF. As DNA, the CDR3 is TGTGCCAGCAGCTCGGGGTGGCCCGGGGAAACTAATGAAAAACTGTTTTTT. The full variable domain, completed using reference TRBV13 and TRBJ1-4, is AAGVIQSPRHLIKEKRETATLKCYPIPRHDTVYWYQQGPGQDPQFLISFYEKMQSDKGSIPDRFSAQQFSDYHSELNMSSLELGDSALYFCASSSGWPGETNEKLFFGSGTQLSVL.

The V and J genes are TRBV7-2 and TRBJ2-1, with 15 positions matching TRBD2. This CDR3 contains 15 residues. Unmatched junction bases numbered 3, after V lost 5 bases and J lost 7 bases. Germline assignment: CDR1 SGHTA and CDR2 FQGNSA. The CDR3, as DNA: TGTGCCAGCAGCGGGACTAGCGGGAGGAATAATGAGCAGTTCTTC. This codes for CASSGTSGRNNEQFF.

The chain recombines TRBV27 with TRBJ1-3; D uncertain. The CDR3 runs 13 residues. V shed 5 bases and J shed 0 bases, with 5 bases lying between them. Germline CDR1 reads MNHEY; CDR2 reads SMNVEV (reference sequence). The CDR3 coding sequence is TGTGCCAGCAGTACTAGCTCTGGAAACACCATATATTTT. Encoded protein: CASSTSSGNTIYF.